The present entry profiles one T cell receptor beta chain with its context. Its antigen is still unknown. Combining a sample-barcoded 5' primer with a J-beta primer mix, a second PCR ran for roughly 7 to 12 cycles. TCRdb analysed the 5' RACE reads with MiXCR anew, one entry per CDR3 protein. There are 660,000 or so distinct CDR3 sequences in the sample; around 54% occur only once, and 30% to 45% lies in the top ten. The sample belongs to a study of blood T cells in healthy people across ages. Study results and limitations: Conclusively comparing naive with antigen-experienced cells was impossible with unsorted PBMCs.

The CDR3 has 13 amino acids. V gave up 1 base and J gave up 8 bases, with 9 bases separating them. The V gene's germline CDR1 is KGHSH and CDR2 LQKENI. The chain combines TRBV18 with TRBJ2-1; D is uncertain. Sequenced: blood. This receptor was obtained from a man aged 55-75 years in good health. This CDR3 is CASSPLGGHEQFF. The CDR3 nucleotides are TGTGCCAGCTCACCACTTGGTGGGCATGAGCAGTTCTTC.